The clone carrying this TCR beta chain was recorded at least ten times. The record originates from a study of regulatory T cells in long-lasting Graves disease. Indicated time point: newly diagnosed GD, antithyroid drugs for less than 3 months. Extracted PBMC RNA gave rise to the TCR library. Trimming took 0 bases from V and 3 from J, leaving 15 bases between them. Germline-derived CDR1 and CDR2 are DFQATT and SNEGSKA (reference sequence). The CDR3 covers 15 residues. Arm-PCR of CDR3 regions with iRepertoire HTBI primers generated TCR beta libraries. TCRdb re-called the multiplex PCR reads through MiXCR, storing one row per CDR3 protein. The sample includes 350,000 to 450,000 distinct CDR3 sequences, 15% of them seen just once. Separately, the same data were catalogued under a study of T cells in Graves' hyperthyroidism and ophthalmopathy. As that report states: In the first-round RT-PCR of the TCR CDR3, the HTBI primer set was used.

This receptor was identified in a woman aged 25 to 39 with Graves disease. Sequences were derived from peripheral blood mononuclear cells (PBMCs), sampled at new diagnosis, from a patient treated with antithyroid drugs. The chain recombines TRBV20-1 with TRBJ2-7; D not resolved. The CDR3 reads CSARDSEGGGYEQYF. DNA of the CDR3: TGCAGTGCTAGAGATTCGGAAGGTGGTGGCTACGAGCAGTACTTC.